These 9 T cell receptor beta chains were sequenced from one sample in a study of control samples from healthy donors and cancer patients (dated by TCRdb to 2020 to 2021). Receptor libraries were prepared by the immunoSEQ multiplex PCR assay. TCRdb provides this immuneACCESS table in a form limited to in-frame rearrangements. Some clones are lacking; in checked studies, under half of them reflect an unresolved V gene, and why the rest are absent is not known. In this sample the table shows 150,000 to 200,000 clones, about 90% of which occur a single time. About 11% of the sample is held by the ten biggest clonotypes. Sequencing was carried out using blood. These receptors were collected from a man younger than 40 in good health.

The chain employs TRBV4-2 and TRBJ2-2; TRBD2 matches 10 bases. The CDR3 has 16 amino acids. Germline lookup yields CDR1 LGHNA and CDR2 YNFKEQ. Trimming cost V 5 bases and J 4 bases; bases outside gene matches: 7. CDR3 DNA: TGTGCCAGCAGCGAGAGTAGCGGGGGGATCACCGGGGAGCTGTTTTTT. Residues: CASSESSGGITGELFF.

The chain is built from TRBV4-2 and TRBJ1-2; TRBD1 might be the D (5 bases). The germline V gene has CDR1 LGHNA and CDR2 YNFKEQ. Trimming took 0 bases from V and 8 from J, leaving 19 bases between them. The CDR3 has 16 residues. The CDR3 loop reads CASSQDGAASKEGYTF. CDR3 nucleotide sequence: TGTGCCAGCAGCCAAGATGGGGCTGCAAGCAAGGAAGGCTACACCTTC.

This clone has a single count. The CDR3 protein is CASHGDGGGRYNEQFF. CDR3 nucleotides: TGTGCCAGCCACGGGGACGGTGGGGGGAGGTACAATGAGCAGTTCTTC. This chain joins TRBV2 and TRBJ2-1, with D possibly being TRBD2 (6 bases). The V end lost 8 bases, the J end lost 4 bases, and 21 bases lay between the germline ends. There are 16 residues in the CDR3. CDR1 and CDR2 (germline): SNHLY, FYNNEI.

The V call is TRBV28, the J call TRBJ1-3; the D gene is possibly TRBD1 (5 bases). CDR3 size: 15 residues. The germline V gene has CDR1 MDHEN and CDR2 SYDVKM. Between the trimmed V and J ends, which lost 6 bases and 3 bases, there was a span of 15 bases. CDR3 region: CASRNSQRGGNTIYF. The CDR3 bases are TGTGCCAGCAGGAACAGCCAAAGGGGTGGAAACACCATATATTTT.

The V gene is TRBV6-1, the J gene TRBJ1-6; TRBD1 matches at 8 bases. The germline CDR1 and CDR2 sequences are MNHNS and SASEGT. Trimming cost V 2 bases and J 10 bases; bases outside gene matches: 7. The CDR3 is 15 amino acids. CDR3 amino acids: CASSETLTGDSPLHF. The CDR3 DNA follows: TGTGCCAGCAGTGAAACTTTGACAGGGGACTCACCCCTCCACTTT.

This chain connects TRBV18 to TRBJ1-5; 7 positions agree with TRBD1. This CDR3 is built from 17 residues. Trimming at V came to 3 bases and at J to 5 bases, leaving 13 bases not matched to a gene. Germline V gene sequence: CDR1 KGHSH, CDR2 LQKENI. The CDR3 reads CASSPNPPTGSDQPQHF. Written as DNA, the CDR3 is TGTGCCAGCTCACCGAACCCACCGACAGGGTCTGATCAGCCCCAGCATTTT.

The V and J genes are TRBV7-9 and TRBJ2-3; D may be TRBD2 (6 bases). Trimming took 5 bases from V and 6 from J, leaving 21 bases between them. The CDR3 spans 16 residues. Germline CDR1 reads SEHNR; CDR2 reads FQNEAQ (reference sequence). The CDR3 protein is CASSDAWTIRRDTQYF. CDR3 DNA: TGTGCCAGCAGCGACGCCTGGACTATCAGGAGGGATACGCAGTATTTT.

The J gene is TRBJ2-7, the V gene TRBV19; TRBD2 might be the D (5 bases). CDR1 LNHDA and CDR2 SQIVND come from the germline V gene (reference sequence). The CDR3 contains 14 residues. Deletions cut 3 bases from V and 3 bases from J, with 12 bases between. CDR3 sequence: CASSMGATNYEQYF. In DNA form, the CDR3 reads TGTGCCAGTAGTATGGGAGCGACTAACTACGAGCAGTACTTC.

The gene calls are TRBV24-1 and TRBJ2-5, with 8 bases aligning to TRBD2. The V and J ends lost 0 bases and 0 bases, in that order; junction bases with no gene match: 8. Germline loops: CDR1 KGHDR, CDR2 SFDVKD. The CDR3 spans 18 residues. CDR3 bases: TGTGCCACCAGTGATTTGCTTTTAAGCGGGAGACACCAAGAGACCCAGTACTTC. Translating gives CATSDLLLSGRHQETQYF.